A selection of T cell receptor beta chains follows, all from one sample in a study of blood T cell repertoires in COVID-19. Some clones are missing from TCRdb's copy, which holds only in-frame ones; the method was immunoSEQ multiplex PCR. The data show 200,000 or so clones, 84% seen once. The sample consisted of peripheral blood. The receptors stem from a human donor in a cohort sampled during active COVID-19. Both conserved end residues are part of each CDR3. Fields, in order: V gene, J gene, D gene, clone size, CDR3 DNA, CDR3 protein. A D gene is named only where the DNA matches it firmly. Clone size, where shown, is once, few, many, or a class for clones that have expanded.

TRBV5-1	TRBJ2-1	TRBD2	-	TGCGCCAGCCGTGGGACTAGCGGTTACAATGAGCAGTTCTTC	CASRGTSGYNEQFF
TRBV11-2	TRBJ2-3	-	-	TGTGCCAGCAGCTTAGTGGGAGGTACAAGGGTAGATACGCAGTATTTT	CASSLVGGTRVDTQYF
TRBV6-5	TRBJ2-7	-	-	TGTGCCAGCAGGGGCGACTACTACGAGCAGTACTTC	CASRGDYYEQYF
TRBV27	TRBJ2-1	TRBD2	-	TGTGCCAGCAGTTTCCTGGGCGGGACTAGCGGGTTCAGGGAGCAGTTCTTC	CASSFLGGTSGFREQFF
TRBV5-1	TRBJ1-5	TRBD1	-	TGCGCCAGCAGCTTGACAGGGGGCGCCGGCAATCAGCCCCAGCATTTT	CASSLTGGAGNQPQHF
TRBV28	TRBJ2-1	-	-	TGTGCCAGCAGTTTACAGCGAAGGTTAAATGAGCAGTTCTTC	CASSLQRRLNEQFF
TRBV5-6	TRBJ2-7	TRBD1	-	TGTGCCAGCAGCGCCTGGACAGGTCTCTACGAGCAGTACTTC	CASSAWTGLYEQYF
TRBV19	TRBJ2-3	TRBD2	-	TGTGCCAGTAGTTCGAGGACTAGCGGGAACACAGATACGCAGTATTTT	CASSSRTSGNTDTQYF
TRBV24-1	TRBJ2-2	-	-	TGTGCCACCACCAAGACTGGTTTAAACACCGGGGAGCTGTTTTTT	CATTKTGLNTGELFF
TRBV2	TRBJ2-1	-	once	TGTGCCAGCAGTGCGCGGCAGGGCTCGGGCAATGAGCAGTTCTTC	CASSARQGSGNEQFF
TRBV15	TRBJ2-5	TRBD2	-	TGTGCCACCAGCAGAGGGGGGCTAGCGGGAGGCGAGGAGACCCAGTACTTC	CATSRGGLAGGEETQYF
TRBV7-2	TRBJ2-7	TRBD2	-	TGTGCCAGCAGCTTACGGGCAGCGGGAGGGCCGTGGGAGCAGTACTTC	CASSLRAAGGPWEQYF
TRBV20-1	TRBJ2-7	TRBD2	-	TGCAGTGCAGGCGGGGGCTACGAGCAGTACTTC	CSAGGGYEQYF
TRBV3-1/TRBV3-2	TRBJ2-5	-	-	TGTGCCAGCAGCCAAGGACGACAAGGGGCCCTTACCCAAGAGACCCAGTACTTC	CASSQGRQGALTQETQYF
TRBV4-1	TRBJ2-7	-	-	TGCGCCAGCAGCCAAGATTGGCAGTCTCCCGAGCAGTACTTC	CASSQDWQSPEQYF
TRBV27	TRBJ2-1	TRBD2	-	TGTGCCAGCAGTTTATCCCAACTCAGCGGGATCTACAATGAGCAGTTCTTC	CASSLSQLSGIYNEQFF
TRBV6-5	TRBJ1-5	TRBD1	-	TGTGCCAGCAGTCAATACAGGGGGGGCAATCAGCCCCAGCATTTT	CASSQYRGGNQPQHF
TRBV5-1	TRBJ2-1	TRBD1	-	TGCGCCAGCAGCTTCGGGACAGGATCCTACAATGAGCAGTTCTTC	CASSFGTGSYNEQFF
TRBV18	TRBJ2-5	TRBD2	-	TGTGCCAGCTCACCGGCCCCTAGCGGGAGTTTGCTAGAGACCCAGTACTTC	CASSPAPSGSLLETQYF
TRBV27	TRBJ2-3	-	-	TGTGCCAGCAGTTTTCCCGGGGGCACAGATACGCAGTATTTT	CASSFPGGTDTQYF
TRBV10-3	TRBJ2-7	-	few	TGTGCCATCAGCGGGACATCTAACGAGCAGTACTTC	CAISGTSNEQYF
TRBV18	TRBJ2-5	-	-	TGTGCCAGCTCACCACTAGACACCCAGACCCAGTACTTC	CASSPLDTQTQYF
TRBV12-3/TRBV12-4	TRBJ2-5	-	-	TGTGCCAGCAGGGTTGGGGGCTCGGAGACCCAGTACTTC	CASRVGGSETQYF
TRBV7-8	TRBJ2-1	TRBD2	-	TGTGCCAGCAGCCCGGGACTAGAGTACAATGAGCAGTTCTTC	CASSPGLEYNEQFF
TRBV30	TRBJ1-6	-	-	TGTGCCTGGAGTGACGGCTCCTATAATTCACCCCTCCACTTT	CAWSDGSYNSPLHF
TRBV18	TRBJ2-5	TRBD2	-	TGTGCCAGCTCACCCGGAGCGGGAAGAGAGACCCAGTACTTC	CASSPGAGRETQYF
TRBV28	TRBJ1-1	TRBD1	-	TGTGCCAGCACACCCACCGGGACAGGGGTTTGGGGAGCTTTCTTT	CASTPTGTGVWGAFF
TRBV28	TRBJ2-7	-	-	TGTGCCAGCAGCGAGGATTTTCTCTACGAGCAGTACTTC	CASSEDFLYEQYF
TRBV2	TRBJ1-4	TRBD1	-	TGTGCCAGCAGTACAGGGGGCGCTTTTAATGAAAAACTGTTTTTT	CASSTGGAFNEKLFF
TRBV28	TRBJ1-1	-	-	TGTGCCAGCAGTTTCGGGGTTCGGCTCACTGAAGCTTTCTTT	CASSFGVRLTEAFF
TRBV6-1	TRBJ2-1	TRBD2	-	TGTGCCAGCAGTGACCCGGGACTAGCGGGGGATGAGCAGTTCTTC	CASSDPGLAGDEQFF
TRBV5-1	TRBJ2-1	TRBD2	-	TGCGCCAGCAGCCGAGACACCCGGACTAGCGGGAGCGGGAATGAGCAGTTCTTC	CASSRDTRTSGSGNEQFF
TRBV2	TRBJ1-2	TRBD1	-	TGTGCCATCAGGGGAACCAGGGACAGGGCTAACTATGGCTACACCTTC	CAIRGTRDRANYGYTF
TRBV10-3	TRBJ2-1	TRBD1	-	TGTGCCATCAGTGCGGTGACAGGGGTCAATGAGCAGTTCTTC	CAISAVTGVNEQFF
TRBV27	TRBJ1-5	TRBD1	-	TGTGCCAGCAGCAGACAGGGGAGGGATCAGCCCCAGCATTTT	CASSRQGRDQPQHF
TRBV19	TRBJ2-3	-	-	TGTGCCAGTAGGATCGGTGGGGCAGGAGATACGCAGTATTTT	CASRIGGAGDTQYF
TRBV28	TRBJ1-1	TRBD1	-	TGTGCCAGCAGCGCTACGACAGGGTCGGGCACTGAAGCTTTCTTT	CASSATTGSGTEAFF
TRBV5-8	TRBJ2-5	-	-	TGTGCCAGCAGCCGTTACAGGGTCCTTCAGGAGACCCAGTACTTC	CASSRYRVLQETQYF
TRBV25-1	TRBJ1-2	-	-	TGTGCCCCCGGGGGTCCGCGGGGCTACACCTTC	CAPGGPRGYTF
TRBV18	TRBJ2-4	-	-	TGTGCCAGCTCACGGCACAGGGAGACGGACATTCAGTACTTC	CASSRHRETDIQYF
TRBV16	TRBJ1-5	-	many	TGTGCCAGCAGCCCCACAGGGAGCAATCAGCCCCAGCATTTT	CASSPTGSNQPQHF